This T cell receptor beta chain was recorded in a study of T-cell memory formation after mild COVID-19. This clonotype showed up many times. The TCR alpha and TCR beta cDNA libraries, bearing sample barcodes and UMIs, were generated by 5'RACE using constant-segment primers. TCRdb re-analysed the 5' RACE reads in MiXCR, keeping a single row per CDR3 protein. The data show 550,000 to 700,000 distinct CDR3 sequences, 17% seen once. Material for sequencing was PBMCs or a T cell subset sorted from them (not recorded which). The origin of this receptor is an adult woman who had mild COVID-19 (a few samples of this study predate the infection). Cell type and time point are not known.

CDR3 protein: CASSPSARGGIYEQYF. CDR3 DNA: TGTGCCAGCAGCCCGAGCGCGAGAGGGGGCATATACGAGCAGTACTTC. The chain joins TRBV14 to TRBJ2-7; 7 bases are shared with TRBD1. V lost 4 bases and J lost 4; bases outside the gene matches: 13. Germline assignment: CDR1 SGHDN and CDR2 FVKESK. This CDR3 has 16 residues.